This T cell receptor beta chain appears in the sequencing data of a study of T cell repertoires in cytomegalovirus infection. For the study at large: Both a matching HLA type and CMV infection were indicated by public TCR beta signatures.

The length of the CDR3 is 15 residues. After removal of 7 bases from V and 4 bases from J, the junction contained 9 bases not matched to a gene. CDR1 is SGHTA, CDR2 FQGNSA, per germline. Study results and limitations: CMV-specific TCR beta clonotypes restricted by HLA-C were the ones dominating the ex vivo response. Frequencies of public TCR beta families were cumulated, and this identified carriers of CMV plus the relevant HLA.

The sample holds many counts of this clonotype. Its antigen is as yet unknown. Via MiXCR, TCRdb re-called the reads, giving one row per CDR3 protein. Among just under 550,000 distinct CDR3 sequences listed, more than 25% were seen once. This chain joins TRBV7-2 and TRBJ2-1, with TRBD2 matching 8 bases. The TCR sequence derives from a human donor in good health (CMV status not recorded). Some clones in this sample may be carry-over from other donors' samples. Sequencing input: PBMCs. This CDR3 is CASTTGLASYNEQFF. As DNA, the CDR3 is TGTGCCAGCACCACCGGACTAGCATCTTACAATGAGCAGTTCTTC.